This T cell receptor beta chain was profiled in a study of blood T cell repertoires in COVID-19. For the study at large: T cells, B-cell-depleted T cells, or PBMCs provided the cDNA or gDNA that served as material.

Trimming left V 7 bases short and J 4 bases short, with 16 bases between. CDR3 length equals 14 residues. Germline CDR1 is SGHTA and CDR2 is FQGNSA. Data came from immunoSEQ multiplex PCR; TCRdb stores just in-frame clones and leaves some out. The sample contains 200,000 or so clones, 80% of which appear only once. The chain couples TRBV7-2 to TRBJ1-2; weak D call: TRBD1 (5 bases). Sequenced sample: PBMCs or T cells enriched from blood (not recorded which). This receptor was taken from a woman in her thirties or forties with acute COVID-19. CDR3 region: CASTSSGRAYGYTF. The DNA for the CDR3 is TGTGCCAGCACCTCCAGTGGCAGGGCCTATGGCTACACCTTC.